This TCR beta chain originates from a study of graft-versus-host responses after intestinal transplantation. Study-level background: Multivisceral, liver-intestinal, or isolated intestinal transplants were received by the recipients. Recipients across the board were started on anti-thymocyte globulin induction, then kept on tacrolimus and steroids for about 3 years.

Study-wide results and limits: Early post-transplant falls in HvG clones accompanied the peak levels of circulating GvH clones.

Sequencing used immunoSEQ multiplex PCR; TCRdb keeps in-frame clones, though not all of them. Among about 47,000 clones, approximately 96% were seen once, and the ten largest hold 0.2% to 0.25%. About this clone: Its antigen is unknown.

The CDR3 length is 12 residues. The germline V and J ends were trimmed by 6 bases and 6 bases, with 12 bases remaining between them. Germline-derived CDR1 and CDR2 are SGHRS and YFSETQ. The input for sequencing was unstimulated CD8+ T cells sorted from spleen or lymph node cells, taken before transplant. The source is a human donor who was the organ donor for an intestinal transplant. The chain links TRBV5-1 to TRBJ1-1; the D gene is possibly TRBD1 (5 bases). The CDR3, as DNA: TGCGCCAGCAAAGTAGAGGGACCTGAAGCTTTCTTT. This codes for CASKVEGPEAFF.